The clone carrying this TCR beta chain was recorded many times. What it binds is unknown. With iRepertoire HTBI primers and Arm-PCR of CDR3 regions, TCR beta libraries were built. TCRdb re-derived calls from the multiplex PCR reads in MiXCR, one entry per CDR3 protein. The sample carries some 240,000 distinct CDR3 sequences, approximately 18% recorded once. Time point defined: newly diagnosed GD, antithyroid drugs for less than 3 months. RNA extracted from PBMCs served as the sequencing template. This CDR3 has 16 amino acids. Germline loops: CDR1 MDHEN, CDR2 SYDVKM. V lost 5 bases, J lost 2 bases, and 16 bases lay in between. These data are taken from a study of regulatory T cells in long-lasting Graves disease. Study in general: Patients newly diagnosed with Graves' had been on antithyroid drugs for under 3 months. Study results and limitations: Newly diagnosed Graves' patients exceeded persistent ones in TCR diversity. It is possible that accuracy was reduced by the small size of the sample.

This sample was also put to use in a study of T cells in Graves' hyperthyroidism and ophthalmopathy. That publication notes: First-round RT-PCR targeting the TCR CDR3 was performed with the HTBI primer set.

This chain links TRBV28 with TRBJ1-3; possibly TRBD1 for D (6 bases). This sample comprised peripheral blood mononuclear cells (PBMCs), obtained at new diagnosis, from a patient treated with antithyroid drugs. The TCR originated in a woman aged 30 to 39 with Graves disease. The CDR3 nucleotides are TGTGCCAGCAGTCACTCCAGGGGACTAACTGGAAACACCATATATTTT. Residues: CASSHSRGLTGNTIYF.